These T cell receptor beta chains were read from a single sample in a study of identical twins. MiXCR, run by TCRdb on the 5' RACE reads, gives a single entry per CDR3 protein. Seen here are 500,000 to 550,000 distinct CDR3 sequences, 20% to 25% observed once, and the top ten hold 0.48%. The sample also formed part of further work on yellow fever vaccine responses in identical twins.

Material for sequencing was CD4+ T cells sorted from blood. Every receptor here comes from a woman younger than 35 in good health. The conserved cysteine and the conserved F or W are not part of the CDR3 here.

cdr3_aa,j_call,cdr3_length,v_call
SAQQRGLAGGGLAKNIQY,TRBJ2-4,18,TRBV20-1
ASSIRTVSSYNEQF,TRBJ2-1,14,TRBV12-3/TRBV12-4
ASSLVEFTGANVLT,TRBJ2-6,14,TRBV28
AISQPPGGQETQY,TRBJ2-5,13,TRBV10-3
ATTSGQGLSPLH,TRBJ1-6,12,TRBV24-1
SAGLREETQY,TRBJ2-5,10,TRBV20-1
ASGRSGPENTEAF,TRBJ1-1,13,TRBV12-5
ASSQDNGRANIQY,TRBJ2-4,13,TRBV3-1
ASSLEKLF,TRBJ1-4,8,TRBV5-1
ASTLLAGGNEQF,TRBJ2-1,12,TRBV12-3/TRBV12-4
ASSKLGVNEKLF,TRBJ1-4,12,TRBV18
ASSWGDRDDTEAF,TRBJ1-1,13,TRBV12-3/TRBV12-4
ASRYVAAPSSTDTQY,TRBJ2-3,15,TRBV5-1
ASSYRIGGADTQY,TRBJ2-3,13,TRBV6-5
ASSGDYHEQF,TRBJ2-1,10,TRBV6-4
AIKGTGWNEQF,TRBJ2-1,11,TRBV10-3
ASRDPGGHYEQY,TRBJ2-7,12,TRBV28
ASSLDQAVYSPLH,TRBJ1-6,13,TRBV11-2
ASTDPDQTQY,TRBJ2-5,10,TRBV5-1
ASSIRGGILGEQF,TRBJ2-1,13,TRBV27
SARDRGLGQPQH,TRBJ1-5,12,TRBV20-1
ASSNGLAGGNPGEQY,TRBJ2-7,15,TRBV21-1
ASSVGANPSTDTQY,TRBJ2-3,14,TRBV2
SVEDQGDLRF,TRBJ1-4,10,TRBV29-1
ASSKAPATSGGPGETQY,TRBJ2-5,17,TRBV12-3/TRBV12-4
ASSFNRPTDTQY,TRBJ2-3,12,TRBV5-1
ASSAAAGGTNTQY,TRBJ2-3,13,TRBV5-1
ASSLGGKETQY,TRBJ2-5,11,TRBV12-3/TRBV12-4
ASSRSSGNSDTQY,TRBJ2-3,13,TRBV11-3
SIQLVYEQF,TRBJ2-1,9,TRBV29-1
SATGTSTDTQY,TRBJ2-3,11,TRBV20-1
ASSPGQIGAYNEQF,TRBJ2-1,14,TRBV5-1
ASSARTMGANVLT,TRBJ2-6,13,TRBV14
ASRAGTDGGELF,TRBJ2-2,12,TRBV12-3/TRBV12-4
ASSASKGSNSPLH,TRBJ1-6,13,TRBV9
SARVDYSGTTGELF,TRBJ2-2,14,TRBV20-1
SARLNQGEQY,TRBJ2-7,10,TRBV20-1
ASSQVDTQY,TRBJ2-3,9,TRBV14
ASSRSPRDTQY,TRBJ2-3,11,TRBV19
ASSSGLAGGRQYNEQF,TRBJ2-1,16,TRBV5-1
SASRQGVSYNEQF,TRBJ2-1,13,TRBV20-1
ASSLDRRQGELF,TRBJ2-2,12,TRBV5-1
ASSPTRPLIEQF,TRBJ2-1,12,TRBV2
ASSQVGSGLTYNEQF,TRBJ2-1,15,TRBV16
ASSPGTGKPYEQY,TRBJ2-7,13,TRBV4-1
ASSLLTYNEQF,TRBJ2-1,11,TRBV5-5
ASRLTGTPGEKLF,TRBJ1-4,13,TRBV6-1
ASSLALDNKAF,TRBJ1-1,11,TRBV7-8
ASSISGTGGYEQY,TRBJ2-7,13,TRBV19